These 23 T cell receptor beta chains share one sample of origin, sequenced in a study of a mutant IDH1 vaccine in newly diagnosed glioma (dated by TCRdb to the early 2020s). Sample time point, as interpreted from the label and publication: week 5, during vaccination. Each vaccine dose was 300 ug of a 20-mer mutant IDH1 peptide in Montanide, given subcutaneously with topical imiquimod. Their antigens remain unidentified. Receptor amplification or capture employed the immunoSEQ multiplex PCR assay. TCRdb re-hosts the immuneACCESS table, in-frame sequences only. Its copies lack some clones; in the studies checked, an unresolved V gene accounts for under half of them, and the cause for the rest is not known. This sample lists about 83,000 clones; roughly 90% were detected once. The top ten hold 0.5% to 0.7% of the sample. This material consisted of PBMCs, taken from a glioma patient whose treatment included an IDH1 peptide vaccine. The source is a woman in her fifties or sixties with glioma.

The J gene is TRBJ1-1, the V gene TRBV19; 12 bases match TRBD1. V shed 6 bases, J shed 4 bases, and the junction held 6 bases outside the gene matches. CDR1 is LNHDA, CDR2 SQIVND, per germline (reference sequence). The CDR3 is 15 amino acids. CDR3 in DNA: TGTGCCAGTAGGGGACAGGGGGCGGGGGTCACTGAAGCTTTCTTT. As protein: CASRGQGAGVTEAFF.

The J gene is TRBJ1-1, the V gene TRBV6-1; possible D gene TRBD1, 5 bases. Germline assignment: CDR1 MNHNS and CDR2 SASEGT. The V gene lost 7 bases and the J gene lost 0 bases, with 12 bases spanning the gap. This CDR3 contains 14 residues. The CDR3 DNA is TGTGCCAGCACCCTGGACACCATGAACACTGAAGCTTTCTTT. The encoded protein is CASTLDTMNTEAFF.

The rearrangement joins TRBV11-2 to TRBJ2-1, with 8 bases aligning to TRBD2. Germline trimming cut 3 bases from V and 5 bases from J; bases unmatched to any gene: 3. The CDR3 runs 14 residues. Germline lookup yields CDR1 SGHAT and CDR2 FQNNGV. CDR3 sequence reads: CASSLGLGHNEQFF. In DNA, the CDR3 is TGTGCCAGCAGCTTGGGACTAGGTCACAATGAGCAGTTCTTC.

The CDR3 sequence is CASSPPGPKNIQYF. The CDR3 DNA sequence: TGTGCCAGCTCACCACCGGGACCCAAAAACATTCAGTACTTC. V is TRBV18 and J is TRBJ2-4; D assignment may be TRBD1 or TRBD2 (5 bases each). The CDR3 is 14 residues long. Trimming stripped 0 bases from V and 2 bases from J, with 5 bases between. Germline CDR1 KGHSH, CDR2 LQKENI.

The count of this clone is one. The V and J genes are TRBV6-1 and TRBJ2-1; TRBD1 matches 11 bases. The length of the CDR3 is 15 residues. J lost 6 bases, V lost 4 bases, and 5 bases had no gene match. CDR1 and CDR2 from the germline V gene are MNHNS and SASEGT. CDR3 sequence: CASSGGTGGSNEQFF. CDR3 nucleotide sequence: TGTGCCAGCAGTGGTGGGACAGGGGGGTCCAATGAGCAGTTCTTC.

The rearrangement joins TRBV7-9 to TRBJ2-1; 12 bases are a match to TRBD2. This CDR3 has 15 amino acids. Germline CDR1 and CDR2: SEHNR and FQNEAQ (reference sequence). The junction had 3 bases not matched to a gene; V was cut back by 2 bases and J by 7 bases. This chain's CDR3 is CASSLTSGRSNEQFF. The CDR3 region has the DNA TGTGCCAGCAGCTTAACTAGCGGGAGGTCGAATGAGCAGTTCTTC.

The chain recombines TRBV5-1 with TRBJ1-1; a weak D match, TRBD1 (6 bases). Germline CDR1 and CDR2: SGHRS and YFSETQ. V shed 4 bases and J shed 0 bases, with 10 bases lying between them. This CDR3 spans 14 amino acids. Here the CDR3 reads CASSPDRMNTEAFF. The CDR3 DNA reads TGCGCCAGCAGCCCCGACAGGATGAACACTGAAGCTTTCTTT.

This chain links TRBV11-2 with TRBJ2-5, with 9 bases that match TRBD2. There are 15 residues in the CDR3. J lost 2 bases, V lost 3 bases, and 4 bases had no gene match. Germline CDR1 reads SGHAT; CDR2 reads FQNNGV. The chain's CDR3 is CASSFMTSGQETQYF. DNA of the CDR3: TGTGCCAGCAGCTTCATGACTAGCGGACAAGAGACCCAGTACTTC.

The chain uses TRBV5-6 and TRBJ2-1; 8 bases are a match to TRBD2. CDR3 length: 16 residues. Germline V CDR1 and CDR2: SGHDT, YYEEEE. Trimming took 4 bases from V and 8 from J; bases not matched to a gene: 14. The CDR3 reads CASSPAGSGSKYEQFF. DNA for the CDR3: TGTGCCAGCAGCCCCGCCGGCAGCGGGAGTAAGTATGAGCAGTTCTTC.

This rearrangement joins TRBV6-1 to TRBJ1-5; possible D gene TRBD1, 5 bases. The CDR3 has 15 amino acids. V was shortened by 6 bases and J by 2 bases, with 14 bases between the two germline ends. CDR1 is MNHNS and CDR2 is SASEGT in the germline V gene. The CDR3 spells CASSSAGGGNQPQHF. The CDR3 DNA is TGTGCCAGCAGCTCCGCCGGGGGAGGCAATCAGCCCCAGCATTTT.

This clone was seen a single time. The chain links TRBV5-6 to TRBJ1-6, with 8 positions matching TRBD1. The trim removed 5 bases at V and 7 bases at J, leaving 11 bases unmatched. The CDR3 has 16 residues. Germline CDR1 and CDR2: SGHDT and YYEEEE. CDR3 bases: TGTGCCAGCAGATCAGACAGGGGAGTAAGGAATTCACCCCTCCACTTT. This encodes CASRSDRGVRNSPLHF.

In nucleotides, the CDR3 is TGTGCCACCAGCAGAGATCTCTACGGGGAGCTGTTTTTT. It codes for CATSRDLYGELFF. J is TRBJ2-2 and V is TRBV15; the D is unclear. Germline V lookup: CDR1 LNHNV, CDR2 YYDKDF (reference sequence). CDR3 size: 13 residues. V was shortened by 0 bases and J by 7 bases, with 6 bases between the two germline ends.

The V and J genes are TRBV5-1 and TRBJ2-5, with D perhaps being TRBD1 or TRBD2 (5 bases each). The CDR3 has 15 residues. Trimming removed 2 bases at V and 2 bases at J, with 13 bases between. Germline assignment: CDR1 SGHRS and CDR2 YFSETQ. The CDR3 bases are TGCGCCAGCAGCTTCGGCAGGGAGCGGCAAGAGACCCAGTACTTC. Its protein product is CASSFGRERQETQYF.

The sample holds one count of this clone. The V and J genes are TRBV7-9 and TRBJ1-4, with TRBD1 matching over 7 bases. Germline CDR1 and CDR2: SEHNR and FQNEAQ (reference sequence). This CDR3 is 14 amino acids long. V shed 4 bases, J shed 8 bases, and the junction held 7 bases outside the gene matches. CDR3 DNA sequence: TGTGCCAGCAGCTCGACAGGGAGGGGGGAAAAACTGTTTTTT. Translating gives CASSSTGRGEKLFF. Supplemented by reference TRBV7-9 and TRBJ1-4, the full variable domain reads DTGVSQNPRHKITKRGQNVTFRCDPISEHNRLYWYRQTLGQGPEFLTYFQNEAQLEKSRLLSDRFSAERPKGSFSTLEIQRTEQGDSAMYLCASSSTGRGEKLFFGSGTQLSVL.

The chain has TRBV7-9 and TRBJ2-1; 8 bases align to TRBD1. Trimming cost V 5 bases and J 4 bases; bases outside gene matches: 7. This CDR3 is built from 15 residues. CDR1 is SEHNR and CDR2 is FQNEAQ in the germline V gene (reference sequence). The CDR3: CASSPRGPLYNEQFF. The DNA of the CDR3 is TGTGCCAGCAGCCCCAGGGGGCCTTTATACAATGAGCAGTTCTTC.

This chain joins TRBV25-1 and TRBJ2-7; 8 bases match TRBD1. This CDR3 comprises 13 residues. From germline, CDR1 is MGHDK and CDR2 SYGVNS. V was clipped by 4 bases and J by 3 bases; unmatched bases: 2. This CDR3 reads CASSAGTGYEQYF. CDR3 DNA sequence: TGTGCCAGCAGTGCCGGGACAGGCTACGAGCAGTACTTC.

The chain has TRBV7-9 and TRBJ2-1, with TRBD2 as a possible D gene (5 bases). Germline CDR1 is SEHNR and CDR2 is FQNEAQ (reference sequence). Between the trimmed V and J ends, which lost 5 bases and 8 bases, there was a span of 13 bases. This CDR3 has 13 residues. CDR3 residues: CASSPGSPDEQFF. CDR3 DNA sequence: TGTGCCAGCAGCCCGGGGTCTCCCGATGAGCAGTTCTTC.

For the CDR3, the DNA is TGCGCCAGCAGCTTACTGGGGGGAACTTACAATGAGCAGTTCTTC. This translates into CASSLLGGTYNEQFF. The rearrangement links TRBV5-1 to TRBJ2-1; a weak D match, TRBD2 (6 bases). Germline loops: CDR1 SGHRS, CDR2 YFSETQ. This CDR3 comprises 15 residues. Trimming stripped 2 bases from V and 4 bases from J, with 13 bases between.

The chain recombines TRBV5-1 with TRBJ2-7; 8 nucleotides agree with TRBD1. The V gene end was trimmed by 4 bases and the J gene end by 2 bases; junction bases not matched to a gene: 8. Germline assignment: CDR1 SGHRS and CDR2 YFSETQ. CDR3 length: 15 amino acids. The CDR3 DNA is TGCGCCAGCAGCCAAACGACAGGGGACCCCTACGAGCAGTACTTC. This sequence encodes CASSQTTGDPYEQYF.

The chain is built from TRBV27 and TRBJ2-3; 9 nucleotides align to TRBD1. J was trimmed by 7 bases and V by 2 bases; bases with no gene match: 4. CDR1 is MNHEY and CDR2 is SMNVEV in the germline V gene (reference sequence). This CDR3 is 14 amino acids long. The CDR3: CASSLTGGANTQYF. CDR3 DNA sequence: TGTGCCAGCAGTTTAACAGGGGGCGCTAATACGCAGTATTTT.

This clone was seen a single time. V usage is TRBV5-1 and J usage is TRBJ2-1; D call uncertain. V was trimmed by 0 bases and J by 9 bases, leaving 4 bases between them. The CDR3 is 11 residues long. CDR1 is SGHRS and CDR2 is YFSETQ in the germline V gene. The CDR3: CASSLEAEQFF. CDR3 bases: TGCGCCAGCAGCTTGGAGGCTGAGCAGTTCTTC.

The rearrangement joins TRBV27 to TRBJ2-7, with 7 bases identical to TRBD1. The CDR3 runs to 14 residues. V was pared by 5 bases and J by 2 bases, with 6 bases of the junction left unmatched. CDR1 MNHEY and CDR2 SMNVEV come from the germline V gene (reference sequence). CDR3 coding DNA: TGTGCCAGCAGTACCCGGGACAGTCCCTACGAGCAGTACTTC. Residues: CASSTRDSPYEQYF.

The V and J genes are TRBV15 and TRBJ2-1; 7 positions match TRBD2. This CDR3 is built from 16 residues. V lost 0 bases to trimming and J lost 2 bases; unmatched junction nucleotides: 4. The V gene's germline CDR1 is LNHNV and CDR2 YYDKDF (reference sequence). CDR3 sequence reads: CATSRDGAGAYNEQFF. The CDR3 region has the DNA TGTGCCACCAGCAGAGACGGGGCGGGGGCCTACAATGAGCAGTTCTTC.